This T cell receptor (beta chain) emerged from a study of blood T cell repertoires in COVID-19. As for the study in general: Samples of COVID-19 (acute and convalescent) were obtained from the United States, Italy and Spain.

V gave up 1 base and J gave up 5 bases, with 8 bases separating them. This CDR3 has 13 amino acids. From germline, CDR1 is SGHAT and CDR2 FQNNGV. This clone was detected only a few times. Methods used by the authors: From reference gene primer amplification, estimates of nucleated cell counts were derived. The repertoire was sequenced with immunoSEQ multiplex PCR; TCRdb's copy has only in-frame clones and lacks some. Clonal size and the V and J genes are those of that table, whereas D and trimming came from the DNA. The sample carries roughly 150,000 clones, 80% to 85% recorded once. The clonotype originates from a man between 65 and 85 years old with active or convalescent COVID-19. The sequenced material came from peripheral blood. The J gene is TRBJ1-1, the V gene TRBV11-2; D unresolved. The CDR3 loop is CASSLAVRTEAFF. The CDR3 DNA is TGTGCCAGCAGCTTAGCCGTTCGGACTGAAGCTTTCTTT.